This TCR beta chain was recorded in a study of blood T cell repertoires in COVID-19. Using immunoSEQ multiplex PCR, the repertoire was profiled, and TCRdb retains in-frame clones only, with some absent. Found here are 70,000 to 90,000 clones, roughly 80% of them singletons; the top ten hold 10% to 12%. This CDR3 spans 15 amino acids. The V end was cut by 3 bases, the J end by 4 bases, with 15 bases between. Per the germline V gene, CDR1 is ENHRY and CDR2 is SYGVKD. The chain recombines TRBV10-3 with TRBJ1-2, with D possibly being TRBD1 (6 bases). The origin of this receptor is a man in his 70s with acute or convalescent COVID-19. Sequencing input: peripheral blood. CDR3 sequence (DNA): TGTGCCATCAGTGATCACGGACAGACAAGCTATGGCTACACCTTC. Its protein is CAISDHGQTSYGYTF.